The T cell receptor (beta chain) under discussion was sequenced for a study of blood T cell repertoires in COVID-19. Profiled with immunoSEQ multiplex PCR; TCRdb holds only in-frame clones, not every one. The sample lists fewer than 350,000 clones, about 88% occurring once. CDR3 length: 14 residues. Germline V lookup: CDR1 KGHSH, CDR2 LQKENI. V lost 2 bases to trimming and J lost 2 bases, with 9 bases between them. The sample taken for sequencing was peripheral blood. This rearrangement joins TRBV18 to TRBJ1-2; D ambiguous. The receptor's source is a woman in her sixties or seventies with COVID-19, enrolled during active disease. This chain's CDR3 is CASSPEPLNYGYTF. The CDR3 nucleotides read TGTGCCAGCTCACCAGAACCACTAAACTATGGCTACACCTTC.